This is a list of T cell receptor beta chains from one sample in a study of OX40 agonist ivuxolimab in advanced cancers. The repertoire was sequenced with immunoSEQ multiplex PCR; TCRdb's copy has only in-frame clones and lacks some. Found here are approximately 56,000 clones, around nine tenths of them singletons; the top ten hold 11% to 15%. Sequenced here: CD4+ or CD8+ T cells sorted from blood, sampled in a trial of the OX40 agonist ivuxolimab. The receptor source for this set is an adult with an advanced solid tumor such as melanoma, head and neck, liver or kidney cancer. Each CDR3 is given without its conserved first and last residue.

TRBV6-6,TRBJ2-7,ASSTGFEQY
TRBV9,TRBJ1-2,ASSEGDRDLYGYT
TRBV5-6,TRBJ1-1,ASSPLGTEAF
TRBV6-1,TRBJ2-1,ASSFGQGIYNEQF
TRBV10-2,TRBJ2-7,ASTDRESYEQY
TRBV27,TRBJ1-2,ASSPARVYGYT
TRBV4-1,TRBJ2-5,ASSQANIQETQY
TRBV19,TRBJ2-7,ASSPRTGGYEQY
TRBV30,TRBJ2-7,AWSTGGLDEQY
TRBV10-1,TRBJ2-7,ATQEGDEQY
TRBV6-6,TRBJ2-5,ASSYSGGGSETQY
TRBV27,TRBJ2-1,ASSSLGDRPYNEQF
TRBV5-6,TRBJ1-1,ASSLAVSAYTEAF
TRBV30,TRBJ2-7,AWSRDRAYEQY
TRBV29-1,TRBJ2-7,SVDVGHSYEQY
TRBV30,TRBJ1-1,AWIAAREGQTEAF
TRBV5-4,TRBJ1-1,ASSSDIRVMNTEAF
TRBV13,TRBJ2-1,ASSPPGGNEQF
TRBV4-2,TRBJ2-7,ASSSGLASGEQY
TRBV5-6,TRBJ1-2,ASSSDNYYGYT
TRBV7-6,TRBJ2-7,ASSPARTGVYEQY
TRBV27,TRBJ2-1,ASSLGRGNEQF
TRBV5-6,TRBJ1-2,ASSFGGFYGYT
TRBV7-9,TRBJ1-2,ASSLAGGYGYT
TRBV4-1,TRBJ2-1,ASSQTSGTGAGNEQF
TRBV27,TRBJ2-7,ASSLIPEYEQY
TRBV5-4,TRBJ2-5,ASSPGTSQETQY
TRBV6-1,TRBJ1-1,ASSEGVNTEAF
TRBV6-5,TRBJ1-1,ASSYSLLGNTEAF
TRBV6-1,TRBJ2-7,ASSDRVSYEQY
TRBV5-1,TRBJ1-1,ASSLASGRLNTEAF
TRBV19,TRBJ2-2,ASSMDRVPGELF
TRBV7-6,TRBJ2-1,ASSSSGGAFGEQF
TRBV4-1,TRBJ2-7,ASSQVALADYEQY
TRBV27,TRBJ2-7,ASSLSRGSKYEQY
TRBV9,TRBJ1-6,ASSPSGGRKIESSYNSPLH
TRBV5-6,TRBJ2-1,ASSPGATSYNEQF
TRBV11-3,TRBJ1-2,ASSLANRGPYGYT
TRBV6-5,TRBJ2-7,ASSAGTATVQY
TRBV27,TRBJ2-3,ASSYISSGGAADTQY
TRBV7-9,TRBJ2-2,ASSGRAGELF
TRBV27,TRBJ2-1,ASSFRGSDNEQF
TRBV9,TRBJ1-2,ASSVDTVSYGYT
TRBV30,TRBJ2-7,AWSVAGAYEQY
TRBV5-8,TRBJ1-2,ASSPGTGDGYT
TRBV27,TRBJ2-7,ASSFPGGEQY
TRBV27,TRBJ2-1,ASSLSGAMTNEQF
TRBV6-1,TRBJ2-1,ASSEIESVPGTWYEQF